This TCR beta chain was recorded in a study of T-cell memory formation after mild COVID-19. Broader study findings: There was no confirmation that second-wave clones peaking on day 37 were SARS-CoV-2 specific. A subset of responding clones appeared in pre-infection memory, suggesting cross-reactive memory joined. Clones that contracted clustered mainly in CM and EM if CD4+ and in EMRA if CD8+.

Germline V gene lookup returns CDR1 SGDLS and CDR2 YYNGEE. The CDR3 is 15 amino acids. Deletions cut 0 bases from V and 3 bases from J, with 10 bases between. Note on this clonotype: As yet, its antigen is unknown.

Constant-segment primers and 5'RACE yielded cDNA libraries for TCR alpha and TCR beta, each carrying sample barcodes and UMIs. TCRdb re-derived calls from the 5' RACE reads in MiXCR, one entry per CDR3 protein. The table includes fewer than 600,000 distinct CDR3 sequences, about 22% detected once. This chain links TRBV9 with TRBJ1-3; the D is unclear. The sequence was collected from an adult woman who had mild COVID-19 (a few samples of this study predate the infection). Cell type and time point are not known. The sequenced sample consisted of PBMCs or a T cell subset sorted from them (not recorded which). CDR3 sequence reads: CASSVAGNLGNTIYF. CDR3 in DNA: TGTGCCAGCAGCGTAGCGGGGAATCTTGGAAACACCATATATTTT.